Presented here are 30 T cell receptor beta chains from one specimen sequenced in a study of response to subunit inactivated influenza vaccine. From the RT-PCR reads, TCRdb called clonotypes with MiXCR, one entry per CDR3 protein. The table records around 200,000 distinct CDR3 sequences, around an eighth of them present only once. The source material was CD8+ T cells sorted from PBMCs, sampled roughly 5 days after vaccination. The origin of the receptors is a man over 45 who received an inactivated influenza vaccine.

The chain employs TRBV12-5 and TRBJ2-3; 7 bases are shared with TRBD1. The CDR3 length is 17 residues. The trim removed 5 bases at V and 4 bases at J, leaving 15 bases unmatched. CDR1 and CDR2 (germline): LGHNT, FRNRAP. For the CDR3, the DNA is TGTGCTAGTGGTCTTACCGGGACAGAAAATTCATCAGATACGCAGTATTTT. Its protein product is CASGLTGTENSSDTQYF.

The chain couples TRBV10-3 to TRBJ2-7, with D uncertain. V shed 4 bases and J shed 0 bases, with 7 bases lying between them. The CDR3 covers 13 residues. Germline V lookup: CDR1 ENHRY, CDR2 SYGVKD. The CDR3 region is CAISGRSSYEQYF. Written as DNA, the CDR3 is TGTGCCATCAGTGGGAGAAGCTCCTACGAGCAGTACTTC.

This clonotype has only a few counts. The chain links TRBV27 to TRBJ2-3, with TRBD1 as a possible D gene (6 bases). This CDR3 has 14 amino acids. Germline assignment: CDR1 MNHEY and CDR2 SMNVEV (reference sequence). The V gene lost 5 bases and the J gene lost 3 bases, with 12 bases spanning the gap. CDR3 protein: CASSPDSPTDTQYF. The CDR3 DNA is TGTGCCAGCAGTCCGGACAGCCCTACAGATACGCAGTATTTT.

Only a few counts were recorded for this clonotype. The genes are TRBV28 and TRBJ2-1, with D maybe TRBD1 (6 bases). Germline V lookup: CDR1 MDHEN, CDR2 SYDVKM. The CDR3 is made up of 16 amino acids. V was trimmed by 2 bases and J by 7 bases, leaving 18 bases between them. CDR3 DNA: TGTGCCAGCAGTTTAAGTGGGCCAGGGGTTTGGAATGAGCAGTTCTTC. This encodes CASSLSGPGVWNEQFF.

This clonotype showed up just a few times. The CDR3 region is CATSDFASDEQFF. The DNA for the CDR3 is TGTGCCACCAGTGATTTTGCGAGCGATGAGCAGTTCTTC. V and J are TRBV24-1 and TRBJ2-1; D unclear. The germline gives CDR1 KGHDR, CDR2 SFDVKD. V was cut by 1 base and J by 8 bases, with 8 bases left in between. CDR3 size: 13 residues.

The chain joins TRBV6-1 to TRBJ1-2; D is ambiguous. Germline V CDR1 and CDR2: MNHNS, SASEGT. The V end was cut by 6 bases, the J end by 6 bases, with 14 bases between. The CDR3 is made up of 13 amino acids. The CDR3 region is CASSLGGPDGYTF. The CDR3 DNA sequence: TGTGCCAGCAGCCTCGGAGGGCCCGATGGCTACACCTTC.

This clonotype was seen many times. The V call is TRBV12-3 or TRBV12-4, the J call TRBJ1-1, with D unresolved. The CDR3 consists of 15 residues. V shed 4 bases and J shed 4 bases, with 16 bases lying between them. This CDR3 reads CASSSAPTAITEAFF. The CDR3 DNA reads as TGTGCCAGCAGTTCCGCCCCGACGGCGATCACTGAAGCTTTCTTT.

This chain connects TRBV9 to TRBJ2-1; a weak D match, TRBD1 (6 bases). The V end lost 2 bases, the J end lost 0 bases, and 9 bases lay between the germline ends. Germline V CDR1 and CDR2: SGDLS, YYNGEE. The CDR3 is 15 residues long. The CDR3 DNA reads TGTGCCAGCAGCGTGGGGGCTAGCTCCTACAATGAGCAGTTCTTC. Its translation is CASSVGASSYNEQFF.

The chain recombines TRBV20-1 with TRBJ2-7; no clear D gene. Trimming removed 3 bases at V and 1 base at J, with 10 bases between. Germline CDR1 DFQATT, CDR2 SNEGSKA (reference sequence). The CDR3 sequence is 13 residues long. The CDR3 loop is CSASQDGSYEQYF. DNA for the CDR3: TGCAGTGCTAGCCAGGACGGATCCTACGAGCAGTACTTC.

This sequence joins TRBV5-6 and TRBJ2-5, with no clear D. Per the germline V gene, CDR1 is SGHDT and CDR2 is YYEEEE. The CDR3 contains 13 residues. Trimming took off 2 bases at V and 1 base at J, with 6 bases between the two ends. The CDR3 loop is CASSLRVQETQYF. The CDR3 DNA follows: TGTGCCAGCAGCTTAAGGGTCCAAGAGACCCAGTACTTC.

Ten or more counts support this clonotype. The V and J genes are TRBV7-2 and TRBJ1-5; 11 bases line up with TRBD1. Germline lookup yields CDR1 SGHTA and CDR2 FQGNSA. Trimming cost V 5 bases and J 9 bases; bases outside gene matches: 6. The CDR3 length is 14 residues. CDR3 loop: CASSPDRGLGPQHF. The CDR3 bases are TGTGCCAGCAGCCCGGACAGGGGGCTCGGGCCCCAGCATTTT.

This clonotype turned up a few times. CDR3 amino acids: CSVHDGEYYGYTF. The CDR3 nucleotides read TGCAGCGTTCACGACGGCGAGTACTATGGCTACACCTTC. This chain joins TRBV29-1 and TRBJ1-2; D not certain. The CDR3 has 13 amino acids. V was shortened by 5 bases and J by 3 bases, with 13 bases between the two germline ends. CDR1 is SQVTM, CDR2 ANQGSEA, per germline.

This clonotype appeared many times. The V and J genes are TRBV27 and TRBJ1-2; 7 bases agree with TRBD1. Germline trimming cut 3 bases from V and 6 bases from J; bases unmatched to any gene: 4. This CDR3 is 13 amino acids long. CDR1 is MNHEY and CDR2 is SMNVEV in the germline V gene (reference sequence). The CDR3 here is CASSFRQGDGYTF. Written as DNA, the CDR3 is TGTGCCAGCAGTTTCCGACAGGGAGATGGCTACACCTTC.

This clonotype was seen only a few times. The V call is TRBV7-8, the J call TRBJ2-7; TRBD1 might be the D (5 bases). V lost 1 base and J lost 3, with 16 bases in between. In germline, CDR1 is SGHVS, CDR2 FQNEAQ. This CDR3 has 16 amino acids. CDR3 in amino acids: CASSLEGGRAVYEQYF. DNA for the CDR3: TGTGCCAGCAGCTTAGAAGGTGGCAGGGCGGTCTACGAGCAGTACTTC.

A few counts support this clonotype. The gene calls are TRBV7-9 and TRBJ1-2; no clear D. The CDR3 totals 13 residues. Trimming removed 1 base at V and 5 bases at J, with 8 bases between. CDR1 and CDR2 from the germline V gene are SEHNR and FQNEAQ (reference sequence). The DNA for the CDR3 is TGTGCCAGCAGCTTAGAGTGGGAGTATGGCTACACCTTC. Translation gives CASSLEWEYGYTF.

The chain recombines TRBV5-1 with TRBJ2-1; a possible D gene is TRBD2 (6 bases). V was pared by 1 base and J by 8 bases, with 13 bases between. The CDR3 is 14 amino acids. From germline, CDR1 is SGHRS and CDR2 YFSETQ. The CDR3 bases are TGCGCCAGCAGCTTGCCTCCGGGAGTCGATGAGCAGTTCTTC. Its translation: CASSLPPGVDEQFF.

This clonotype has more than one count but fewer than ten. V usage is TRBV29-1 and J usage is TRBJ2-3; D possibly corresponds to TRBD2 (6 bases). Germline assignment: CDR1 SQVTM and CDR2 ANQGSEA. V gave up 1 base and J gave up 2 bases, with 10 bases separating them. CDR3 length: 14 residues. The CDR3 DNA sequence: TGCAGCGTTGAAGGGAGGGGAGCCACAGATACGCAGTATTTT. Its translation: CSVEGRGATDTQYF.

Many counts were recorded for this clonotype. This chain links TRBV11-2 with TRBJ1-1, with unresolved D. The germline CDR1 and CDR2 sequences are SGHAT and FQNNGV. V was pared by 7 bases and J by 1 base, with 16 bases between. The CDR3 has 15 amino acids. The CDR3 DNA follows: TGTGCCAGCACGCTATTCCGCCCAGAGAACACTGAAGCTTTCTTT. Translation: CASTLFRPENTEAFF.

The table lists this clonotype with many counts. The chain has TRBV27 and TRBJ2-3, with D hard to call. The CDR3 loop spans 16 amino acids. The V end lost 5 bases, the J end lost 3 bases, and 18 bases lay between the germline ends. Germline values: CDR1 MNHEY, CDR2 SMNVEV (reference sequence). CDR3 sequence (DNA): TGTGCCAGCAGTCTCCTGGCCGGGCGGATGACAGATACGCAGTATTTT. Its protein is CASSLLAGRMTDTQYF.

This rearrangement joins TRBV20-1 to TRBJ2-7; D may be TRBD2 (5 bases). Trimming left V 6 bases short and J 7 bases short, with 22 bases between. Germline V gene sequence: CDR1 DFQATT, CDR2 SNEGSKA (reference sequence). CDR3 length: 14 amino acids. The CDR3, as DNA: TGCAGTGCCCAACCCACTAGTGTTGGGGTTGAGCAGTACTTC. Amino acid sequence: CSAQPTSVGVEQYF.

This clonotype was found a few times. DNA of the CDR3: TGCAGTGCTAGAGATCCGGGATCCGGGGAGCTGTTTTTT. Translation gives CSARDPGSGELFF. V gene TRBV20-1 combines with J gene TRBJ2-2; D is perhaps TRBD2 (5 bases). This CDR3 contains 13 residues. Trimming shortened V by 0 bases and J by 6 bases, and 8 bases separated the two germline ends. Germline V gene data show CDR1 as DFQATT and CDR2 as SNEGSKA (reference sequence).

This chain uses TRBV6-6 with TRBJ2-3; no definite D call. The CDR3 runs 11 residues. The germline gives CDR1 MNHNY, CDR2 SVGAGI (reference sequence). The V end lost 7 bases, the J end lost 6 bases, and 8 bases lay between the germline ends. CDR3 sequence: CASTYGDTQYF. The CDR3 nucleotides read TGTGCCAGCACCTATGGGGATACGCAGTATTTT.

There are a few counts of this clonotype. CDR3 coding DNA: TGTGCCAGCAGCTTTTCGACAGGGGAAAGCTACACCTTC. It is translated as CASSFSTGESYTF. This sequence joins TRBV7-9 and TRBJ1-2; 8 bases line up with TRBD1. The CDR3 contains 13 residues. Germline V gene data show CDR1 as SEHNR and CDR2 as FQNEAQ (reference sequence). V trimming: 3 bases; J trimming: 9 bases; junction bases outside the gene matches: 6.

The V gene is TRBV9, the J gene TRBJ2-3; 8 bases fit TRBD1. Germline-derived CDR1 and CDR2 are SGDLS and YYNGEE. The CDR3 is 16 amino acids. V trimming: 4 bases; J trimming: 4 bases; junction bases outside the gene matches: 11. The CDR3 here is CASSSSTGAGADTQYF. The CDR3 DNA follows: TGTGCCAGCAGCTCATCGACAGGGGCAGGAGCAGATACGCAGTATTTT. The complete variable domain, with remaining parts taken from reference TRBV9 and TRBJ2-3, reads DSGVTQTPKHLITATGQRVTLRCSPRSGDLSVYWYQQSLDQGLQFLIQYYNGEERAKGNILERFSAQQFPDLHSELNLSSLELGDSALYFCASSSSTGAGADTQYFGPGTRLTVL.

The chain employs TRBV7-9 and TRBJ2-7; no clear D. CDR3 length equals 12 residues. Germline CDR1 and CDR2: SEHNR and FQNEAQ (reference sequence). V was trimmed by 0 bases and J by 6 bases, leaving 6 bases between them. The CDR3 here is CASSLAGTEQYF. In DNA form, the CDR3 reads TGTGCCAGCAGCTTAGCGGGAACCGAGCAGTACTTC.

This clonotype was seen only a few times. The chain couples TRBV9 to TRBJ2-7, with TRBD1 identical over 7 bases. The CDR3 covers 15 residues. Germline V gene lookup returns CDR1 SGDLS and CDR2 YYNGEE. J lost 5 bases, V lost 3 bases, and 11 bases had no gene match. In DNA form, the CDR3 reads TGTGCCAGCAGCGGCTCCGGGACAGTTCGCGACGAGCAGTACTTC. Its translation: CASSGSGTVRDEQYF.

The gene calls are TRBV7-9 and TRBJ2-1, with unresolved D. The CDR3 runs 13 residues. With 1 base removed from V and 12 bases from J, the gap between germline ends came to 13 bases. In germline, CDR1 is SEHNR, CDR2 FQNEAQ (reference sequence). The CDR3 loop is CASSLVLFDGQFF. CDR3 DNA sequence: TGTGCCAGCAGCTTAGTCTTGTTCGACGGGCAGTTCTTC.

This clonotype has at least ten counts. This chain links TRBV20-1 with TRBJ2-7; 7 bases are shared with TRBD1. The length of the CDR3 is 14 residues. V lost 2 bases, J lost 3 bases, and 7 bases stayed unmatched. Germline V gives CDR1 DFQATT, CDR2 SNEGSKA (reference sequence). The chain's CDR3 is CSARRTGESYEQYF. The CDR3 DNA is TGCAGTGCTAGAAGGACAGGTGAAAGCTACGAGCAGTACTTC.

The chain links TRBV15 to TRBJ2-7; D perhaps matches TRBD1 (6 bases). Germline CDR1 is LNHNV and CDR2 is YYDKDF (reference sequence). This CDR3 has 14 amino acids. V was clipped by 3 bases and J by 0 bases, with 9 bases between them. The CDR3 DNA reads TGTGCCACCAGCAGCCGGGACATCTCCTACGAGCAGTACTTC. It specifies CATSSRDISYEQYF.

This clonotype was detected a few times. The chain combines TRBV2 with TRBJ2-7; 7 nucleotides line up with TRBD1. CDR1 is SNHLY and CDR2 is FYNNEI in the germline V gene. The CDR3 contains 13 residues. V lost 5 bases to trimming and J lost 3 bases; unmatched junction nucleotides: 4. The CDR3 DNA follows: TGTGCCAGCAGTAAGGGACAGTACTACGAGCAGTACTTC. Its translation: CASSKGQYYEQYF.